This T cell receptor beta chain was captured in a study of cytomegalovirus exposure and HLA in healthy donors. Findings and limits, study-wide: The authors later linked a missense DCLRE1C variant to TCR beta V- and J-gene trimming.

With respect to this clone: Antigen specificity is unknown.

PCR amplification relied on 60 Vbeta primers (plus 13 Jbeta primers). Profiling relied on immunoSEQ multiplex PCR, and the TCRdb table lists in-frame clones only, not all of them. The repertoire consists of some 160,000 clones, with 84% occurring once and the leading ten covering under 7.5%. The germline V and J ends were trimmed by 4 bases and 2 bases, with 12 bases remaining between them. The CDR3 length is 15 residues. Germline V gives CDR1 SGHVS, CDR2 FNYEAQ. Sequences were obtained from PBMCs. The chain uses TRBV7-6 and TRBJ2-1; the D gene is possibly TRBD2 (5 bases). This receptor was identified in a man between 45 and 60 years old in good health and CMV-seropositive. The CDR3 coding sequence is TGTGCCAGCAGCTCGAGGTTCGGGACCTACAATGAGCAGTTCTTC. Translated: CASSSRFGTYNEQFF.